This TCR beta chain was found in a study of vaccination and CD4 T cells after COVID-19. CDR1 is ENHRY and CDR2 is SYGVKD in the germline V gene. V lost 0 bases to trimming and J lost 4 bases, with 16 bases between them. The CDR3 runs 16 residues. A word on this clonotype: Antigen specificity is unknown.

As to treatment: roughly nine-day PBMC culture with coronavirus spike peptide pools or control peptides (ViraFEST assay). Peptide pools at about 9 ug/ml stimulated 2 million or so PBMCs per well with roughly 9 IU/ml IL-2. Cultured CD4+ T-cell DNA underwent Oncomine TCR Beta short-read sequencing. A single record per CDR3 protein comes from TCRdb applying MiXCR to the PCR reads. The table has some 12,000 distinct CDR3 sequences, roughly a fifth seen once; the top ten hold about 12%. Sequencing was performed on CD4+ T cells from blood, cultured in vitro, taken after SARS-CoV-2 vaccination. The TCR originated in a human donor who had recovered from COVID-19. The chain has TRBV10-3 and TRBJ2-7; TRBD2 might be the D (7 bases). The CDR3 reads CAISESVGGGSYEQYF. DNA for the CDR3: TGTGCCATCAGTGAGTCGGTAGGCGGGGGCTCTTACGAGCAGTACTTC.